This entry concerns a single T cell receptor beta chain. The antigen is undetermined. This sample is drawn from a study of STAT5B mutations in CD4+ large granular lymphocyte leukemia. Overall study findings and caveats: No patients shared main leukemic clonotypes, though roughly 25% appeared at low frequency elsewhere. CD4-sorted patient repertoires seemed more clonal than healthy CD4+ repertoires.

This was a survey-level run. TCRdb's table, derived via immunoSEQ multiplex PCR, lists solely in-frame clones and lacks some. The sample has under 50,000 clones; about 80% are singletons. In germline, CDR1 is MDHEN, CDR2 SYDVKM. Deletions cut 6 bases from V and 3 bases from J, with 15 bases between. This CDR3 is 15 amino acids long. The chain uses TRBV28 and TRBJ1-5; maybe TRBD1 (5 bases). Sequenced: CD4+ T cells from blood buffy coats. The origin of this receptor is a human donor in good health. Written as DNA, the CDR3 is TGTGCCAGCAGAGGGGCGGTTGTGAACAATCAGCCCCAGCATTTT. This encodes CASRGAVVNNQPQHF. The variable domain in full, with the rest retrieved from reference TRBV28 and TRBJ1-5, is DVKVTQSSRYLVKRTGEKVFLECVQDMDHENMFWYRQDPGLGLRLIYFSYDVKMKEKGDIPEGYSVSREKKERFSLILESASTNQTSMYLCASRGAVVNNQPQHFGDGTRLSIL.